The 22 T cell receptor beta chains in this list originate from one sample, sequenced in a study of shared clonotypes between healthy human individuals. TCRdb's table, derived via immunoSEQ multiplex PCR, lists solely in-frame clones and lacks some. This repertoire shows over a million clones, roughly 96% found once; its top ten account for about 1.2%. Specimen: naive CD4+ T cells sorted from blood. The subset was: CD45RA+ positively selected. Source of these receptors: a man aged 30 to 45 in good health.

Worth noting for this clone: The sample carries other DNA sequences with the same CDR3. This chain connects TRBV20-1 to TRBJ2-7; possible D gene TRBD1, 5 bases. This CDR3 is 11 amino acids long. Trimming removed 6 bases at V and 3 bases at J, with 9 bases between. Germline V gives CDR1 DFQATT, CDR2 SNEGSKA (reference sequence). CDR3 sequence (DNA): TGCAGTGCGTACGACAGCTACGAGCAGTACTTC. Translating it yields CSAYDSYEQYF.

This CDR3 is CASSLDRGRLAGYYEQYF. The CDR3 region has the DNA TGTGCCAGCAGTTTAGACAGGGGGCGACTAGCGGGTTACTACGAGCAGTACTTC. J is TRBJ2-7 and V is TRBV27, with D perhaps being TRBD1 or TRBD2 (10 bases each). This CDR3 spans 18 amino acids. Trimming stripped 2 bases from V and 3 bases from J, with 23 bases between. Germline assignment: CDR1 MNHEY and CDR2 SMNVEV (reference sequence).

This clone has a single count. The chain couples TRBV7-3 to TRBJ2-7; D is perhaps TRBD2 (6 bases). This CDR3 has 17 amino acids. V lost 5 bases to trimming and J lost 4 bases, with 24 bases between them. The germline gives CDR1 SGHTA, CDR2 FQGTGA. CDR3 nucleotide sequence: TGTGCCAGCAGCCCGACTGGGGCGGGAATCCTTCTTTACGAGCAGTACTTC. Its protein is CASSPTGAGILLYEQYF. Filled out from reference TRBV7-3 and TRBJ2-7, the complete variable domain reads GAGVSQTPSNKVTEKGKYVELRCDPISGHTALYWYRQSLGQGPEFLIYFQGTGAADDSGLPNDRFFAVRPEGSVSTLKIQRTERGDSAVYLCASSPTGAGILLYEQYFGPGTRLTVT.

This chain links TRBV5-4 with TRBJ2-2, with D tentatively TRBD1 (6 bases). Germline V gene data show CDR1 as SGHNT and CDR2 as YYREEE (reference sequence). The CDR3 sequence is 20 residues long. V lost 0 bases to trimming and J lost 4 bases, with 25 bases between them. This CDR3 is CASSLVGAGDHSVGTGELFF. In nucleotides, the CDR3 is TGTGCCAGCAGCTTGGTGGGGGCAGGGGACCACTCTGTAGGCACCGGGGAGCTGTTTTTT. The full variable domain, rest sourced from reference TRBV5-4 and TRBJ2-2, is ETGVTQSPTHLIKTRGQQVTLRCSSQSGHNTVSWYQQALGQGPQFIFQYYREEENGRGNFPPRFSGLQFPNYSSELNVNALELDDSALYLCASSLVGAGDHSVGTGELFFGEGSRLTVL.

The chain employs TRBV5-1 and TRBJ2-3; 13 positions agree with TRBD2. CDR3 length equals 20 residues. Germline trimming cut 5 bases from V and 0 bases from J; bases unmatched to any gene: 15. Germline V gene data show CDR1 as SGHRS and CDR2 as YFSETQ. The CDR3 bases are TGCGCCAGCAGGTTGCTACCGGGACTAGCGGGGAGGGGTAGCACAGATACGCAGTATTTT. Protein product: CASRLLPGLAGRGSTDTQYF.

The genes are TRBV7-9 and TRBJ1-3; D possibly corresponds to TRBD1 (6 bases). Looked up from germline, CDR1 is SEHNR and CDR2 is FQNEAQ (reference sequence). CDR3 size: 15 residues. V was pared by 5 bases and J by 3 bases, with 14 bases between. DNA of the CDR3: TGTGCCAGCAGCGCCGGGGGCGCAGGTGGAAACACCATATATTTT. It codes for CASSAGGAGGNTIYF.

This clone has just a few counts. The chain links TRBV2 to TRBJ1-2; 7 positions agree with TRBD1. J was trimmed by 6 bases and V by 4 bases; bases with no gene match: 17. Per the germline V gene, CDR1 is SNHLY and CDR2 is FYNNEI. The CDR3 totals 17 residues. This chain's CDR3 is CASSGYDRALRRNGYTF. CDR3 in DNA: TGTGCCAGCAGTGGCTATGACAGGGCCCTTAGGAGGAATGGCTACACCTTC.

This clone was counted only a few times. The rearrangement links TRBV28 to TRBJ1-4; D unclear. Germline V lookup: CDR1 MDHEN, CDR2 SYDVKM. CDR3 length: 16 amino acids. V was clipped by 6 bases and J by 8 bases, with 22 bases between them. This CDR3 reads CASSTSRGSLEEKLFF. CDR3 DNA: TGTGCCAGCAGCACTTCCCGCGGGAGTCTTGAGGAAAAACTGTTTTTT. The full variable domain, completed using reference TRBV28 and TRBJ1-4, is DVKVTQSSRYLVKRTGEKVFLECVQDMDHENMFWYRQDPGLGLRLIYFSYDVKMKEKGDIPEGYSVSREKKERFSLILESASTNQTSMYLCASSTSRGSLEEKLFFGSGTQLSVL.

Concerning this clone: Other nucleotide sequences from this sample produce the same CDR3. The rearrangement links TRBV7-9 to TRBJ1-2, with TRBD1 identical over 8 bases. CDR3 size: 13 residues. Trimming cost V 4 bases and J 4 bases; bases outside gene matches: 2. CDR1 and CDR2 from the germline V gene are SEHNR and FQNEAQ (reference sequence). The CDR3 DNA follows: TGTGCCAGCAGCTCTGGACAGGGCTATGGCTACACCTTC. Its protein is CASSSGQGYGYTF.

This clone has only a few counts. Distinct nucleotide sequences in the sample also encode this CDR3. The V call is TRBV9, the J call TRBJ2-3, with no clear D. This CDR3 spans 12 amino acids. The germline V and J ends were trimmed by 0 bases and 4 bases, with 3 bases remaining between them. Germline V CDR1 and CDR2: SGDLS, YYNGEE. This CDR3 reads CASSVAADTQYF. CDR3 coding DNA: TGTGCCAGCAGCGTAGCCGCAGATACGCAGTATTTT.

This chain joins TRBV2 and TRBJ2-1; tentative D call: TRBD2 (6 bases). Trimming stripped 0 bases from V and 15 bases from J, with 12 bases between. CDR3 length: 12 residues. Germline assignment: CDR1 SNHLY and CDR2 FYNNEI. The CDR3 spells CASSEAHGSLFF. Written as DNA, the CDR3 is TGTGCCAGCAGTGAAGCCCACGGGAGCCTGTTCTTC.

This CDR3 is CASNQGGAGNQPQHF. The DNA of the CDR3 is TGTGCCAGCAACCAAGGGGGCGCGGGCAATCAGCCCCAGCATTTT. This chain joins TRBV6-5 and TRBJ1-5; 7 bases are shared with TRBD1. Germline values: CDR1 MNHEY, CDR2 SVGAGI. V lost 7 bases, J lost 2 bases, and 8 bases stayed unmatched. This CDR3 has 15 residues.

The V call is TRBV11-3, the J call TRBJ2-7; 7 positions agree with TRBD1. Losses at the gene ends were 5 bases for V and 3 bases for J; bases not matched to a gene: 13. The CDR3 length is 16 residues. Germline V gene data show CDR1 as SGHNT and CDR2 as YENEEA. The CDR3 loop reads CASSRLGGTVFYEQYF. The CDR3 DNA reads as TGTGCCAGCAGCCGTCTTGGTGGGACAGTATTCTACGAGCAGTACTTC.

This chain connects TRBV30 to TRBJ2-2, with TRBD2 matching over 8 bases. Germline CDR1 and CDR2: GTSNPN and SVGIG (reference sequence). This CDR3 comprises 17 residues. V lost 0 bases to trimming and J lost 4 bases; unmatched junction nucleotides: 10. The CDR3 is CAWSVRIGRAGTGELFF. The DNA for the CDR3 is TGTGCCTGGAGTGTACGAATCGGGAGGGCTGGCACCGGGGAGCTGTTTTTT.

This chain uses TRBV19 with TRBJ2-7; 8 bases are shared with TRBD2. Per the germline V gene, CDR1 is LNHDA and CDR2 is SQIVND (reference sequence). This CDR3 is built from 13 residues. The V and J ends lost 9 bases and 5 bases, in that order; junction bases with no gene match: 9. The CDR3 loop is CARPRREADEQYF. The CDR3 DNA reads TGTGCCAGGCCTCGGCGGGAGGCCGACGAGCAGTACTTC.

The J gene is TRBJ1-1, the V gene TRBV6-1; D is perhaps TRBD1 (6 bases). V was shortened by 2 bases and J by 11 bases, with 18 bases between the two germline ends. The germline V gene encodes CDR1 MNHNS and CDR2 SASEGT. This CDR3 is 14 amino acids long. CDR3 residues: CASSEWGGQLSAFF. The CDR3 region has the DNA TGTGCCAGCAGTGAATGGGGGGGGCAGCTATCGGCTTTCTTT.

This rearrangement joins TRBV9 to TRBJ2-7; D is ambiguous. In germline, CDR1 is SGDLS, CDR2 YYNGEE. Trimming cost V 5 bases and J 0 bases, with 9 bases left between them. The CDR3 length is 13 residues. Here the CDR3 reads CASSGASSYEQYF. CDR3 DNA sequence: TGTGCCAGCAGTGGTGCGAGCTCCTACGAGCAGTACTTC.

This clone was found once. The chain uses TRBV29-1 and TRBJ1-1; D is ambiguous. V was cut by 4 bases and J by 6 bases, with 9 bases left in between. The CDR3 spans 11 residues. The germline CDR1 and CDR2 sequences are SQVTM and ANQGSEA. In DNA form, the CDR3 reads TGCAGCGTTGTGTTCCCCTCTGAAGCTTTCTTT. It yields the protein CSVVFPSEAFF. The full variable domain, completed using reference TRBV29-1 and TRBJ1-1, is SAVISQKPSRDICQRGTSLTIQCQVDSQVTMMFWYRQQPGQSLTLIATANQGSEATYESGFVIDKFPISRPNLTFSTLTVSNMSPEDSSIYLCSVVFPSEAFFGQGTRLTVV.

The CDR3 loop reads CASSEWASRDTQYF. The CDR3 nucleotides read TGTGCCAGCAGTGAGTGGGCGTCCAGGGATACGCAGTATTTT. The chain joins TRBV25-1 to TRBJ2-3; D not certain. V shed 3 bases and J shed 6 bases, with 13 bases lying between them. Germline V gene data show CDR1 as MGHDK and CDR2 as SYGVNS. The CDR3 is made up of 14 amino acids.

This CDR3 reads CASSLPVRDNQPQHF. The CDR3 DNA reads as TGTGCCAGCAGCTTACCGGTCAGGGACAATCAGCCCCAGCATTTT. The rearrangement uses TRBV7-8 and TRBJ1-5; weak D call: TRBD1 (5 bases). The V and J ends lost 2 bases and 3 bases respectively, with 11 bases between them. The CDR3 runs 15 residues. The germline gives CDR1 SGHVS, CDR2 FQNEAQ.

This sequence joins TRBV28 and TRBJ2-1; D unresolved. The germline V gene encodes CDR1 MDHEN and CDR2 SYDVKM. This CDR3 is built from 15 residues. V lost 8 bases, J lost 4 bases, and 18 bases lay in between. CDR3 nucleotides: TGTGCCAGCCGTATATGGTCAGGCCTTTACAATGAGCAGTTCTTC. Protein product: CASRIWSGLYNEQFF.

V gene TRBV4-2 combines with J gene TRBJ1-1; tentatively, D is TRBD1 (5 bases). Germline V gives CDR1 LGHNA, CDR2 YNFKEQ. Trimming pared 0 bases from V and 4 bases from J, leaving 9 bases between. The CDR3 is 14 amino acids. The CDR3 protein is CASSQDRGGTEAFF. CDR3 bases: TGTGCCAGCAGCCAAGATCGTGGGGGCACTGAAGCTTTCTTT.